This T cell receptor (beta chain) was sequenced during a study of blood T cell repertoires in COVID-19. Per germline, CDR1 MGHRA and CDR2 YSYEKL. This CDR3 is 19 amino acids long. The V segment lost 0 bases and the J segment 5 bases; nucleotides outside the gene matches: 14. Using immunoSEQ multiplex PCR, the repertoire was profiled, and TCRdb retains in-frame clones only, with some absent. The sample has around 120,000 clones, about 88% seen once; the top ten hold 3.5% to 5%. The sequence was collected from a man in his sixties with COVID-19, enrolled during active disease. This rearrangement joins TRBV4-1 to TRBJ2-3; 10 bases are shared with TRBD2. Sequencing input: peripheral blood. CDR3 protein: CASSQDRLLAGAGGDTQYF. CDR3 DNA sequence: TGCGCCAGCAGCCAAGATCGCCTCCTAGCGGGAGCGGGGGGAGATACGCAGTATTTT.